One and the same sample provided the 31 T cell receptor beta chains below, sequenced in a study of T cell responses to AZD1222 COVID-19 vaccine. The method was immunoSEQ multiplex PCR; TCRdb's version includes in-frame clones alone and lacks a portion of them. Counted here are about 45,000 clones, over 70% occurring once; the ten biggest clones make up about 3.9%. Sequences were derived from peripheral blood, sampled on day 0 of AZD1222 vaccination. All receptors derive from an adult in good health.

This clone was detected a few times. The chain employs TRBV2 and TRBJ2-5, with 13 bases matching TRBD2. Germline V gene lookup returns CDR1 SNHLY and CDR2 FYNNEI. This CDR3 is 14 amino acids long. The J segment lost 2 bases and the V segment lost 6 bases, leaving 0 bases of the junction unmatched. The CDR3 nucleotides are TGTGCCAGCAGGGGACTAGCGGGACAAGAGACCCAGTACTTC. Residues: CASRGLAGQETQYF.

This clone was seen just once. The rearrangement joins TRBV12-3 or TRBV12-4 to TRBJ2-7; TRBD2 agrees at 7 bases. The J segment lost 3 bases and the V segment lost 4 bases, leaving 3 bases of the junction unmatched. The CDR3 spans 13 residues. CDR3 in amino acids: CASSWERGYEQYF. CDR3 coding DNA: TGTGCCAGCAGTTGGGAGCGGGGCTACGAGCAGTACTTC.

The chain uses TRBV1 and TRBJ2-7; the table names TRBD2, a call not compared with the DNA. TRBV1 is assigned pseudogene status. The CDR3 is 17 amino acids. The CDR3 bases are TGCACCAGCAGCCAAGATCCTGCTGGGAGGGGAGCGGAAGAGCAGTACTTC. Translating gives CTSSQDPAGRGAEEQYF.

The CDR3 is CASSLGGQGLGEKLFF. The DNA of the CDR3 is TGTGCCAGCAGCTTAGGAGGTCAGGGGTTGGGTGAAAAACTGTTTTTT. The genes are TRBV7-8 and TRBJ1-4; D may be TRBD1 (6 bases). Germline V gene sequence: CDR1 SGHVS, CDR2 FQNEAQ. Trimming shortened V by 1 base and J by 7 bases, and 16 bases separated the two germline ends. This CDR3 region has 16 residues.

The gene calls are TRBV10-3 and TRBJ1-3, with D tentatively TRBD1 (5 bases). Germline V CDR1 and CDR2: ENHRY, SYGVKD. The V gene lost 9 bases and the J gene lost 1 base, with 16 bases spanning the gap. The CDR3 runs to 15 residues. The CDR3 here is CAITPGRGSGNTIYF. The CDR3 nucleotides are TGTGCCATTACACCGGGACGGGGATCTGGAAACACCATATATTTT.

J is TRBJ1-4 and V is TRBV6-5; 9 nucleotides match TRBD1. CDR3 length: 15 amino acids. The V and J ends lost 4 bases and 7 bases, in that order; junction bases with no gene match: 7. Per the germline V gene, CDR1 is MNHEY and CDR2 is SVGAGI. The CDR3 here is CASSSPGQGGEKLFF. CDR3 in DNA: TGTGCCAGCAGTTCCCCGGGACAGGGAGGTGAAAAACTGTTTTTT.

V and J are TRBV14 and TRBJ1-6, with a tentative D call TRBD1 (5 bases). Per germline, CDR1 SGHDN and CDR2 FVKESK. This CDR3 has 14 amino acids. The ends were cut back, 4 bases at V and 7 bases at J, with 11 bases in the middle. The CDR3 coding sequence is TGTGCCAGCAGCCTGGGACCCTCCAATTCACCCCTCCACTTT. It encodes CASSLGPSNSPLHF.

The V call is TRBV18, the J call TRBJ2-1; 8 nucleotides align to TRBD1. The germline CDR1 and CDR2 sequences are KGHSH and LQKENI. V lost 3 bases to trimming and J lost 5 bases; unmatched junction nucleotides: 9. The CDR3 is 16 residues long. DNA of the CDR3: TGTGCCAGCTCACCCCGTCCGGACAGGGTCCACAATGAGCAGTTCTTC. As protein: CASSPRPDRVHNEQFF.

The genes are TRBV19 and TRBJ2-7; D may be TRBD1 or TRBD2 (5 bases each). Germline CDR1 LNHDA, CDR2 SQIVND (reference sequence). The V end lost 3 bases, the J end lost 0 bases, and 12 bases lay between the germline ends. This CDR3 is 15 amino acids long. The CDR3: CASSIGQGVSYEQYF. In nucleotides, the CDR3 is TGTGCCAGTAGTATCGGCCAGGGAGTCTCCTACGAGCAGTACTTC.

The V call is TRBV6-5, the J call TRBJ1-3, with unresolved D. The CDR3 is made up of 14 amino acids. Germline V gene sequence: CDR1 MNHEY, CDR2 SVGAGI. V dropped 4 bases and J dropped 2 bases, with 9 bases sitting between them. CDR3 sequence (DNA): TGTGCCAGCAGTTCCGCCGCGCCTGGAAACACCATATATTTT. Translating it yields CASSSAAPGNTIYF.

This clone has just one count. The rearrangement uses TRBV7-2 and TRBJ2-5; D possibly corresponds to TRBD2 (7 bases). The CDR3 is 15 residues long. Germline lookup yields CDR1 SGHTA and CDR2 FQGNSA. Deletions cut 4 bases from V and 1 base from J, with 13 bases between. The CDR3 loop reads CASSWGRGGQETQYF. The CDR3 coding sequence is TGTGCCAGCAGCTGGGGTAGGGGGGGCCAAGAGACCCAGTACTTC.

The genes are TRBV5-1 and TRBJ1-4; D might be TRBD1 (5 bases). Germline V gene sequence: CDR1 SGHRS, CDR2 YFSETQ. Trimming left V 0 bases short and J 11 bases short, with 14 bases between. The CDR3 length is 14 residues. The CDR3 loop reads CASSLGGGSGKLFF. The DNA of the CDR3 is TGCGCCAGCAGCTTGGGTGGGGGATCTGGGAAACTGTTTTTT.

This clone has just a few counts. V gene TRBV4-1 combines with J gene TRBJ2-1; D is possibly TRBD1 (5 bases). This CDR3 region has 15 residues. Germline V gene sequence: CDR1 MGHRA, CDR2 YSYEKL. Trimming cost V 0 bases and J 9 bases, with 15 bases left between them. Written as DNA, the CDR3 is TGCGCCAGCAGCCAAGAACACAGGTCACCCAGTGAGCAGTTCTTC. As protein: CASSQEHRSPSEQFF.

The genes are TRBV11-2 and TRBJ2-3; weak D call: TRBD1 (6 bases). This CDR3 has 13 residues. CDR1 is SGHAT, CDR2 FQNNGV, per germline. V was trimmed by 4 bases and J by 6 bases, leaving 11 bases between them. The CDR3 coding sequence is TGTGCCAGCAGCTCCGTCAGGGGCGATACGCAGTATTTT. This gives the protein CASSSVRGDTQYF. The variable domain in full, completed from reference TRBV11-2 and TRBJ2-3, reads EAGVAQSPRYKIIEKRQSVAFWCNPISGHATLYWYQQILGQGPKLLIQFQNNGVVDDSQLPKDRFSAERLKGVDSTLKIQPAKLEDSAVYLCASSSVRGDTQYFGPGTRLTVL.

This sequence joins TRBV7-9 and TRBJ2-1; D call uncertain. V lost 5 bases, J lost 7 bases, and 9 bases lay in between. Germline V CDR1 and CDR2: SEHNR, FQNEAQ (reference sequence). The CDR3 is 12 residues long. This CDR3 reads CASSPMINEQFF. DNA for the CDR3: TGTGCCAGCAGCCCTATGATAAATGAGCAGTTCTTC.

The V and J genes are TRBV11-3 and TRBJ2-1; D unclear. CDR1 and CDR2 (germline): SGHNT, YENEEA. The CDR3 loop spans 14 amino acids. V lost 1 base and J lost 5, with 9 bases in between. The CDR3 here is CASSLAAANNEQFF. The CDR3 nucleotides read TGTGCCAGCAGCTTAGCGGCAGCTAACAATGAGCAGTTCTTC.

This rearrangement joins TRBV7-9 to TRBJ1-4, with D possibly matching TRBD1 (5 bases). This CDR3 is built from 14 residues. V lost 3 bases and J lost 8, with 13 bases in between. Germline values: CDR1 SEHNR, CDR2 FQNEAQ (reference sequence). For the CDR3, the DNA is TGTGCCAGCAGCTTCGGGCAGGGAGGGGAAAAACTGTTTTTT. This sequence encodes CASSFGQGGEKLFF. Filled out from reference TRBV7-9 and TRBJ1-4, the complete variable domain reads DTGVSQNPRHKITKRGQNVTFRCDPISEHNRLYWYRQTLGQGPEFLTYFQNEAQLEKSRLLSDRFSAERPKGSFSTLEIQRTEQGDSAMYLCASSFGQGGEKLFFGSGTQLSVL.

The V call is TRBV19, the J call TRBJ1-1, with D tentatively TRBD1 (6 bases). Between the trimmed V and J ends, which lost 6 bases and 1 base, there was a span of 15 bases. CDR1 is LNHDA and CDR2 is SQIVND in the germline V gene (reference sequence). This CDR3 spans 15 amino acids. CDR3 nucleotide sequence: TGTGCCAGTAGAGGTCCGGGGGGCGCGAACACTGAAGCTTTCTTT. This codes for CASRGPGGANTEAFF. Complete variable domain (other parts from reference TRBV19 and TRBJ1-1): DGGITQSPKYLFRKEGQNVTLSCEQNLNHDAMYWYRQDPGQGLRLIYYSQIVNDFQKGDIAEGYSVSREKKESFPLTVTSAQKNPTAFYLCASRGPGGANTEAFFGQGTRLTVV.

The chain couples TRBV4-2 to TRBJ2-3; either TRBD1 or TRBD2 may fit D (5 bases each). Trimming took 0 bases from V and 2 from J, leaving 15 bases between them. This CDR3 spans 17 amino acids. Germline loops: CDR1 LGHNA, CDR2 YNFKEQ. The CDR3: CASSQDLRDGYTDTQYF. CDR3 coding DNA: TGTGCCAGCAGCCAAGACCTCCGGGACGGATACACAGATACGCAGTATTTT.

The rearrangement joins TRBV3-1 (or the pseudogene TRBV3-2) to TRBJ1-4; D is possibly TRBD1 (6 bases). The CDR3 loop spans 16 amino acids. Germline V CDR1 and CDR2: LGHDT, YNNKEL (reference sequence). The V end was cut by 4 bases, the J end by 0 bases, with 12 bases between. The CDR3 DNA sequence: TGTGCCAGCAGCCGAATACAGGGTGCAACTAATGAAAAACTGTTTTTT. Translation gives CASSRIQGATNEKLFF.

In this sample, this clone turned up a few times. The chain has TRBV19 and TRBJ1-4; 7 bases agree with TRBD1. Germline CDR1 LNHDA, CDR2 SQIVND (reference sequence). This CDR3 spans 15 amino acids. V shed 7 bases, J shed 5 bases, and the junction held 10 bases outside the gene matches. The CDR3 coding sequence is TGTGCCAGTAAAGACCCGACAGGGAGCAATGAAAAACTGTTTTTT. It encodes CASKDPTGSNEKLFF.

V is TRBV28 and J is TRBJ1-2; no definite D call. There are 11 residues in the CDR3. V was shortened by 4 bases and J by 4 bases, with 4 bases between the two germline ends. Germline CDR1 reads MDHEN; CDR2 reads SYDVKM. The CDR3 nucleotides are TGTGCCAGCAGTTACCCCTATGGCTACACCTTC. Protein product: CASSYPYGYTF.

This clone was detected only once. The genes are TRBV6-5 and TRBJ2-2; D may match TRBD1 or TRBD2 (5 bases each). The CDR3 spans 13 residues. Germline assignment: CDR1 MNHEY and CDR2 SVGAGI. V lost 2 bases and J 13 bases, leaving 14 bases between the germline ends. The DNA for the CDR3 is TGTGCCAGCAGTTACGGGACGAGGGGTGGGCTGTTTTTT. Residues: CASSYGTRGGLFF.

J is TRBJ1-5 and V is TRBV18, with TRBD1 matching 9 bases. This CDR3 has 14 amino acids. The germline gives CDR1 KGHSH, CDR2 LQKENI. Trimming took 6 bases from V and 7 from J; bases not matched to a gene: 7. For the CDR3, the DNA is TGTGCCAGCTCCCCGGGACAGGGAGACCAGCCCCAGCATTTT. As protein: CASSPGQGDQPQHF.

The sample holds one count of this clone. The chain couples TRBV19 to TRBJ1-1; D remains unclear. Trimming shortened V by 5 bases and J by 1 base, and 8 bases separated the two germline ends. Germline V gene sequence: CDR1 LNHDA, CDR2 SQIVND (reference sequence). The CDR3 length is 13 residues. CDR3 DNA sequence: TGTGCCAGTAGTGCTACAGCGAACACTGAAGCTTTCTTT. Protein product: CASSATANTEAFF.

This clone was picked up a small number of times. The rearrangement joins TRBV10-1 to TRBJ2-2; the D is unclear. Looked up from germline, CDR1 is WNHNN and CDR2 is SYGVQD (reference sequence). The V gene lost 7 bases and the J gene lost 4 bases, with 13 bases spanning the gap. This CDR3 is 14 amino acids long. DNA for the CDR3: TGCGCCAGCACTCCATTAATGGGCACCGGGGAGCTGTTTTTT. Protein sequence: CASTPLMGTGELFF.

Of note for this clone: A read error may account for a junction end that differs from germline. The rearrangement uses TRBV7-7 and TRBJ2-1; D gene uncertain. Germline lookup yields CDR1 SSHAT and CDR2 FNYEAQ (reference sequence). The CDR3 extends over 17 amino acids. This CDR3 reads CASSLETGYSSYNEQFF. CDR3 nucleotides: TGTGCTAGCAGCTTAGAGACGGGTTACAGCTCCTACAATGAGCAGTTCTTC. The full variable domain, its missing parts supplied by reference TRBV7-7 and TRBJ2-1, is GAGVSQSPRYKVTKRGQDVTLRCDPISSHATLYWYQQALGQGPEFLTYFNYEAQPDKSGLPSDRFSAERPEGSISTLTIQRTEQRDSAMYRCASSLETGYSSYNEQFFGPGTRLTVL.

The chain combines TRBV12-5 with TRBJ1-4; 8 nucleotides align to TRBD1. The CDR3 loop spans 14 amino acids. V lost 4 bases to trimming and J lost 4 bases; unmatched junction nucleotides: 2. Germline CDR1 reads LGHNT; CDR2 reads FRNRAP. The CDR3 DNA reads TGTGCTAGTGGTTCCGGGACAGGTAATGAAAAACTGTTTTTT. Residues: CASGSGTGNEKLFF.

This clone appeared once. This chain uses TRBV21-1 with TRBJ1-1. TRBV21-1 is reported as a pseudogene. The CDR3 has 17 residues. In nucleotides, the CDR3 is TGTGCCAGCAGCCCACCCCCGATGGAGGCGGGAAACACTGAAGCTTTCTTT. Its translation: CASSPPPMEAGNTEAFF.

This chain links TRBV11-3 with TRBJ1-4; TRBD1 might be the D (5 bases). The CDR3 length is 13 residues. Trimming cost V 5 bases and J 7 bases, with 11 bases left between them. Germline V CDR1 and CDR2: SGHNT, YENEEA. CDR3 residues: CASSPRVGEKLFF. In DNA, the CDR3 is TGTGCCAGCAGCCCCAGGGTCGGTGAAAAACTGTTTTTT.

This rearrangement joins TRBV9 to TRBJ1-2; D not resolved. The germline gives CDR1 SGDLS, CDR2 YYNGEE. V was cut by 2 bases and J by 0 bases, with 5 bases left in between. The CDR3 has 13 residues. The CDR3 protein is CASSVGTNYGYTF. DNA of the CDR3: TGTGCCAGCAGCGTCGGGACTAACTATGGCTACACCTTC.